These 21 T cell receptor beta chains share one sample of origin, sequenced in a study of cytomegalovirus exposure and HLA in healthy donors. A multiplex PCR was run with 60 Vbeta primers and 13 Jbeta primers. Clones were sequenced by immunoSEQ multiplex PCR, and TCRdb holds only the in-frame ones, with some missing. The sample holds about 230,000 clones, 77% seen once. Sequencing was carried out using PBMCs. Source of these receptors: a woman aged 60-70 years in good health and CMV-seropositive.

This chain links TRBV19 with TRBJ2-2; 7 positions agree with TRBD1. Germline V gene data show CDR1 as LNHDA and CDR2 as SQIVND (reference sequence). CDR3 length: 16 amino acids. The ends lost 5 bases at V and 7 bases at J; junction bases unmatched: 13. The CDR3 protein is CASSPPRQGISGELFF. As DNA, the CDR3 is TGTGCCAGTAGTCCTCCTAGACAGGGTATTAGCGGGGAGCTGTTTTTT.

CDR3 nucleotide sequence: TGTGCCAGCAGCTTAGCGGTAGGGGGCGGCTATGGCTACACCTTC. It specifies CASSLAVGGGYGYTF. The gene calls are TRBV7-9 and TRBJ1-2, with 7 bases lining up with TRBD1. This CDR3 contains 15 residues. Germline V gene lookup returns CDR1 SEHNR and CDR2 FQNEAQ (reference sequence). Trimming removed 0 bases from V and 4 bases from J; junction bases left unmatched: 5.

The genes are TRBV18 and TRBJ2-2; 8 bases line up with TRBD1. J was trimmed by 4 bases and V by 1 base; bases with no gene match: 8. Germline assignment: CDR1 KGHSH and CDR2 LQKENI. CDR3 length: 17 residues. The CDR3 here is CASSPRQGSGGTGELFF. CDR3 nucleotide sequence: TGTGCCAGCTCACCACGACAGGGGAGCGGAGGCACCGGGGAGCTGTTTTTT.

J is TRBJ2-3 and V is TRBV9; weak D call: TRBD2 (6 bases). Germline lookup yields CDR1 SGDLS and CDR2 YYNGEE. The CDR3 totals 15 residues. Trimming took off 3 bases at V and 3 bases at J, with 14 bases between the two ends. The CDR3 reads CASSALGGGTDTQYF. DNA of the CDR3: TGTGCCAGCAGCGCCCTCGGTGGGGGGACAGATACGCAGTATTTT.

V gene TRBV28 combines with J gene TRBJ1-6, with 12 nucleotides matching TRBD1. Germline V gene lookup returns CDR1 MDHEN and CDR2 SYDVKM. The V segment lost 4 bases and the J segment 10 bases; nucleotides outside the gene matches: 2. The CDR3 length is 14 residues. CDR3 DNA sequence: TGTGCCAGCAGTTCTGGGACAGGGGGCTCACCCCTCCACTTT. Encoded protein: CASSSGTGGSPLHF.

This clone turned up a few times. This chain connects TRBV6-5 to TRBJ2-5; D is ambiguous. With 6 bases removed from V and 5 bases from J, the gap between germline ends came to 16 bases. Germline V gene lookup returns CDR1 MNHEY and CDR2 SVGAGI. The CDR3 covers 14 residues. Here the CDR3 DNA reads TGTGCCAGCAGGGTACTGCCCTGGGCGGAGACCCAGTACTTC. Translated, it gives CASRVLPWAETQYF.

This chain connects TRBV4-1 to TRBJ1-4; D is unresolved. The CDR3 covers 14 residues. From germline, CDR1 is MGHRA and CDR2 YSYEKL. The V gene lost 4 bases and the J gene lost 8 bases, with 14 bases spanning the gap. The DNA of the CDR3 is TGCGCCAGCAGCCCTCTGGGAGGGCGGGAAAAACTGTTTTTT. Translating it yields CASSPLGGREKLFF.

The chain carries TRBV11-2 and TRBJ2-1, with 10 nucleotides matching TRBD2. Trimming at V came to 0 bases and at J to 9 bases, leaving 14 bases not matched to a gene. Germline CDR1 is SGHAT and CDR2 is FQNNGV. CDR3 length: 18 amino acids. The CDR3 coding sequence is TGTGCCAGCAGCTTAGAGGGGTGGGGAACTAGCGGGGTGGGTGAGCAGTTCTTC. Translation gives CASSLEGWGTSGVGEQFF.

The chain is built from TRBV5-6 and TRBJ2-5; TRBD2 is a possible D gene (6 bases). The CDR3 loop spans 15 amino acids. V dropped 4 bases and J dropped 5 bases, with 18 bases sitting between them. Looked up from germline, CDR1 is SGHDT and CDR2 is YYEEEE. CDR3 sequence (DNA): TGTGCCAGCAGCCTAGACCCCGGGGGTCGGGAGACCCAGTACTTC. It is translated as CASSLDPGGRETQYF.

Comments on this clone: A read error may produce the germline difference seen at one junction end. This CDR3 reads CSSSLTGGFYNEQFF. CDR3 DNA sequence: TGTTCCAGCAGCCTGACAGGGGGCTTTTACAATGAGCAGTTCTTC. The genes are TRBV7-9 and TRBJ2-1; 10 bases align to TRBD1. CDR1 and CDR2 from the germline V gene are SEHNR and FQNEAQ (reference sequence). CDR3 length: 15 residues.

This chain joins TRBV7-9 and TRBJ2-7; D perhaps matches TRBD1 (6 bases). Germline-derived CDR1 and CDR2 are SEHNR and FQNEAQ (reference sequence). The CDR3 loop spans 15 amino acids. Between the trimmed V and J ends, which lost 4 bases and 6 bases, there was a span of 19 bases. This CDR3 reads CASSSTRDTAREQYF. The CDR3 region has the DNA TGTGCCAGCAGCTCCACGAGGGACACCGCCCGCGAGCAGTACTTC.

This chain uses TRBV28 with TRBJ1-1; D not certain. The CDR3 sequence is 15 residues long. Germline V gives CDR1 MDHEN, CDR2 SYDVKM. Trimming left V 6 bases short and J 8 bases short, with 22 bases between. CDR3 bases: TGTGCCAGCAGATCCCTCAAACTTACCGCCGAGGAAGCTTTCTTT. As protein: CASRSLKLTAEEAFF.

The rearrangement uses TRBV5-1 and TRBJ2-5; 11 positions match TRBD2. The trim removed 0 bases at V and 5 bases at J, leaving 9 bases unmatched. Germline lookup yields CDR1 SGHRS and CDR2 YFSETQ. The CDR3 consists of 17 residues. CDR3 DNA sequence: TGCGCCAGCAGCTTGGAGACTAGCGGGACTCCGGGGGAGACCCAGTACTTC. It yields the protein CASSLETSGTPGETQYF.

The chain couples TRBV6-5 to TRBJ2-4, with D possibly TRBD2 on 6 matching bases. The V end was cut by 6 bases, the J end by 0 bases, with 12 bases between. Germline V CDR1 and CDR2: MNHEY, SVGAGI. The CDR3 is 15 residues long. The CDR3 reads CASRTLAAAKNIQYF. CDR3 nucleotides: TGTGCCAGCAGAACCTTAGCGGCAGCCAAAAACATTCAGTACTTC.

The CDR3 nucleotides are TGTGCCAGCTCACCACCTAGTCTGAGCGGGATTGGAGATACGCAGTATTTT. It yields the protein CASSPPSLSGIGDTQYF. J is TRBJ2-3 and V is TRBV18, with TRBD2 matching 7 bases. The CDR3 is made up of 17 amino acids. Trimming cost V 0 bases and J 5 bases; bases outside gene matches: 11. The germline V gene has CDR1 KGHSH and CDR2 LQKENI.

This chain uses TRBV10-2 with TRBJ2-7, with TRBD2 as a possible D gene (7 bases). Germline loops: CDR1 WSHSY, CDR2 SAAADI. The CDR3 covers 13 residues. V was pared by 8 bases and J by 7 bases, with 18 bases between. In DNA, the CDR3 is TGCGCCAGCCGGATGGGGGGGGCGAGGGAGCAGTACTTC. This codes for CASRMGGAREQYF.

This chain joins TRBV10-1 and TRBJ2-1; D unresolved. Trimming removed 3 bases at V and 4 bases at J, with 7 bases between. The germline V gene has CDR1 WNHNN and CDR2 SYGVQD (reference sequence). The CDR3 loop spans 13 amino acids. CDR3 DNA: TGCGCCAGCAGTGACGGAGATTACAATGAGCAGTTCTTC. Protein sequence: CASSDGDYNEQFF.

This clone was seen only once. In DNA, the CDR3 is TGTGCCAGTAGTCTATGGGACGGGAGTTTTAGCAATCAGCCCCAGCATTTT. Its translation is CASSLWDGSFSNQPQHF. The V call is TRBV19, the J call TRBJ1-5, with TRBD1 as a possible D gene (5 bases). The V gene's germline CDR1 is LNHDA and CDR2 SQIVND (reference sequence). Between the trimmed V and J ends, which lost 5 bases and 0 bases, there was a span of 17 bases. The CDR3 runs to 17 residues. The full variable domain, in which reference TRBV19 and TRBJ1-5 provide the parts outside the CDR3, is DGGITQSPKYLFRKEGQNVTLSCEQNLNHDAMYWYRQDPGQGLRLIYYSQIVNDFQKGDIAEGYSVSREKKESFPLTVTSAQKNPTAFYLCASSLWDGSFSNQPQHFGDGTRLSIL.

V and J are TRBV5-1 and TRBJ1-1; the D is unclear. Germline values: CDR1 SGHRS, CDR2 YFSETQ. This CDR3 is built from 14 residues. The V end lost 5 bases, the J end lost 1 base, and 12 bases lay between the germline ends. CDR3 region: CASRGLGSNTEAFF. The CDR3 bases are TGCGCCAGCAGGGGCTTAGGATCGAACACTGAAGCTTTCTTT.

This clone was seen just once. The chain has TRBV5-1 and TRBJ2-3; 9 bases agree with TRBD2. Germline CDR1 is SGHRS and CDR2 is YFSETQ. This CDR3 has 14 amino acids. V shed 6 bases, J shed 1 base, and the junction held 3 bases outside the gene matches. CDR3 loop: CASTWTSGTDTQYF. In DNA, the CDR3 is TGCGCCAGCACATGGACTAGCGGCACAGATACGCAGTATTTT.

The rearrangement joins TRBV11-3 to TRBJ2-7; maybe TRBD1 (8 bases). V lost 6 bases and J lost 6, with 15 bases in between. Germline V gene lookup returns CDR1 SGHNT and CDR2 YENEEA. The CDR3 has 13 amino acids. For the CDR3, the DNA is TGTGCCAGCAGATTGACAGGGGAGGGCGAGCAGTACTTC. Translating it yields CASRLTGEGEQYF. The variable domain in full, completed from reference TRBV11-3 and TRBJ2-7, reads EAGVVQSPRYKIIEKKQPVAFWCNPISGHNTLYWYLQNLGQGPELLIRYENEEAVDDSQLPKDRFSAERLKGVDSTLKIQPAELGDSAVYLCASRLTGEGEQYFGPGTRLTVT.